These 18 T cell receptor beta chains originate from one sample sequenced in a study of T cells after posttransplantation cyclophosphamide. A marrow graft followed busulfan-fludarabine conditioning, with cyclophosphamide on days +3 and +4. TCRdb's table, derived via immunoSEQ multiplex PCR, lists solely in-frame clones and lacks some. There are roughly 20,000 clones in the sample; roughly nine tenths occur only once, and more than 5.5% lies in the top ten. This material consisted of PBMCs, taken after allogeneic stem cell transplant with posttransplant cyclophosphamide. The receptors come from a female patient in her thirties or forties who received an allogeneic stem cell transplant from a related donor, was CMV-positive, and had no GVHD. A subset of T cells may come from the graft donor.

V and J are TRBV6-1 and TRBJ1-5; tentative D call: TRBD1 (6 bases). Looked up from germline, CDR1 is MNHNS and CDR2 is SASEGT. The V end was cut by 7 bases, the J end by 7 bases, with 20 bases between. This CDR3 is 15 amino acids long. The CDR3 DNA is TGTGCCAGCATAGAACCGGCGGGGGCAGGACAGCCCCAGCATTTT. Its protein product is CASIEPAGAGQPQHF.

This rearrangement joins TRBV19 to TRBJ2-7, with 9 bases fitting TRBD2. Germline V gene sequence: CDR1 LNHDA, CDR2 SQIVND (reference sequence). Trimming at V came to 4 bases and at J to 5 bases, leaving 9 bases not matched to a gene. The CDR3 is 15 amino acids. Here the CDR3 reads CASSSPREGLHEQYF. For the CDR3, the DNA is TGTGCCAGTAGTAGCCCGCGGGAGGGTCTCCACGAGCAGTACTTC.

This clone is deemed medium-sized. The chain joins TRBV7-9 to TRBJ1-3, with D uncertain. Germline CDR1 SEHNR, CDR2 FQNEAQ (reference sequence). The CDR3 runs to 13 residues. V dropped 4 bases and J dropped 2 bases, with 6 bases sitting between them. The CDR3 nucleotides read TGTGCCAGCAGCTCTGCAGCTGGAAACACCATATATTTT. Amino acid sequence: CASSSAAGNTIYF.

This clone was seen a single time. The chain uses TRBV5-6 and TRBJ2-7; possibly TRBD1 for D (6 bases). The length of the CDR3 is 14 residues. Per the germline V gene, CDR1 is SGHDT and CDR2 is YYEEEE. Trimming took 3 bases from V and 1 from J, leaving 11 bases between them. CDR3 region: CASSWTVGSYEQYF. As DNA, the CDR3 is TGTGCCAGCAGCTGGACAGTAGGATCCTACGAGCAGTACTTC.

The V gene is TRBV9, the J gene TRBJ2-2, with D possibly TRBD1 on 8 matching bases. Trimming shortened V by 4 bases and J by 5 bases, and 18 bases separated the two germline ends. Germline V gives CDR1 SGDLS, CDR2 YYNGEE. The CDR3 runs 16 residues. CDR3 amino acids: CASSPQRDRLTGELFF. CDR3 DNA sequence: TGTGCCAGCAGCCCCCAGCGGGACAGGTTGACCGGGGAGCTGTTTTTT.

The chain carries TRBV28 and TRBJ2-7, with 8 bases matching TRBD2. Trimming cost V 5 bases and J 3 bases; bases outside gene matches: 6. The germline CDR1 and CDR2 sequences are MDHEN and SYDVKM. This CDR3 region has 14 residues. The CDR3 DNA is TGTGCCAGCAGTGTAGCGGGATTACACTACGAGCAGTACTTC. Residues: CASSVAGLHYEQYF.

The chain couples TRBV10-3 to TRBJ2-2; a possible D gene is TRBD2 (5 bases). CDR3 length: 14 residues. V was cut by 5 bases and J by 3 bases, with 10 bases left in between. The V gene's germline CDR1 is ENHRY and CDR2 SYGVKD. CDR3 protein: CAISPLGDTGELFF. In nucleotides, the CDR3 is TGTGCCATCAGTCCCCTCGGGGACACCGGGGAGCTGTTTTTT.

Written as DNA, the CDR3 is TGTGCCAGCAAAGCGTTAGCGGGAGGGGAGACCCAGTACTTC. Translation gives CASKALAGGETQYF. V usage is TRBV27 and J usage is TRBJ2-5, with TRBD2 matching 11 bases. J was trimmed by 5 bases and V by 7 bases; bases with no gene match: 6. Germline lookup yields CDR1 MNHEY and CDR2 SMNVEV (reference sequence). The CDR3 contains 14 residues.

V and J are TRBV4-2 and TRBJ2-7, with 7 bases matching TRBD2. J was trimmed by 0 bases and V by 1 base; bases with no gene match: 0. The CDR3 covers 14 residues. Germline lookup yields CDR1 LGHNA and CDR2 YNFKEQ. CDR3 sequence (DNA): TGTGCCAGCAGCCAAGGGACTAGCTCCTACGAGCAGTACTTC. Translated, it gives CASSQGTSSYEQYF.

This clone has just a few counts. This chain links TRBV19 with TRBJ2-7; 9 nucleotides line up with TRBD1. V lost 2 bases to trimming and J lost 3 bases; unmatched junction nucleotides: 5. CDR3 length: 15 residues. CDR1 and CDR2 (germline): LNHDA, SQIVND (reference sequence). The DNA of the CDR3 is TGTGCCAGTAGTATATCGCCGGGACAGGGCTACGAGCAGTACTTC. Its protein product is CASSISPGQGYEQYF. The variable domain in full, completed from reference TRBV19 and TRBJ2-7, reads DGGITQSPKYLFRKEGQNVTLSCEQNLNHDAMYWYRQDPGQGLRLIYYSQIVNDFQKGDIAEGYSVSREKKESFPLTVTSAQKNPTAFYLCASSISPGQGYEQYFGPGTRLTVT.

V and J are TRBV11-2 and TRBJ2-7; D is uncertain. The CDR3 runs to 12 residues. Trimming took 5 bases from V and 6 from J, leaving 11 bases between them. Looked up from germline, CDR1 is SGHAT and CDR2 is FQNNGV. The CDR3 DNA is TGTGCCAGCAGCCTCCTAGGCGGCGAGCAGTACTTC. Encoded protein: CASSLLGGEQYF.

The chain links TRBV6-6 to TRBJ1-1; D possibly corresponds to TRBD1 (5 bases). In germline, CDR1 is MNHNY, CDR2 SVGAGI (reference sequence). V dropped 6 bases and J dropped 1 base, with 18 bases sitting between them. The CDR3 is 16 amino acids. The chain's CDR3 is CASSSTQGTQNTEAFF. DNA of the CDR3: TGTGCCAGCAGCAGTACTCAGGGAACCCAGAACACTGAAGCTTTCTTT.

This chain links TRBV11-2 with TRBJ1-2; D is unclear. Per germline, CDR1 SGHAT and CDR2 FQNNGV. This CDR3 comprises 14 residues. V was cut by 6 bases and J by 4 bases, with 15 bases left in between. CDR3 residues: CASSPREDSYGYTF. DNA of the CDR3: TGTGCCAGCAGTCCCCGGGAGGACTCCTATGGCTACACCTTC.

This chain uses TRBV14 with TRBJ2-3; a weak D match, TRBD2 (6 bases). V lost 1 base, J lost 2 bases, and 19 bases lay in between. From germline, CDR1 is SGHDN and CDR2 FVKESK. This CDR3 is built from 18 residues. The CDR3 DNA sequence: TGTGCCAGCAGCCAAGGGTTTCACGCGCGGGGATACACAGATACGCAGTATTTT. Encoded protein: CASSQGFHARGYTDTQYF.

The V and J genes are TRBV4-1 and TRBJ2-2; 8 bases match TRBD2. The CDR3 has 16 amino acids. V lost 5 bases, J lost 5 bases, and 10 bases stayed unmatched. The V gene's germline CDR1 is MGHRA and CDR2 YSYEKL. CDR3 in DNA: TGCGCCAGCAGCGGCAGCCTAGCGGGCGAAACCGGGGAGCTGTTTTTT. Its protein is CASSGSLAGETGELFF.

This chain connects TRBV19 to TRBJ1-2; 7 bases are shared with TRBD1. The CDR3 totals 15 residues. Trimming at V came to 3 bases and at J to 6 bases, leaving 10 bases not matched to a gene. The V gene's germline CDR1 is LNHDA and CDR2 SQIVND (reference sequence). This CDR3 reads CASSMSRTGRHGYTF. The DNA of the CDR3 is TGTGCCAGTAGTATGTCCCGGACAGGACGCCATGGCTACACCTTC.

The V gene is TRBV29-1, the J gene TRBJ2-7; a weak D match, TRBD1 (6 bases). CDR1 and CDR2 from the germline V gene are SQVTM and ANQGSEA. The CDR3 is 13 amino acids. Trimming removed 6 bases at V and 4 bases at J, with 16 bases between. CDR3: CSVGGRGIYEQYF. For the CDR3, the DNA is TGCAGCGTCGGTGGCAGGGGCATTTACGAGCAGTACTTC.

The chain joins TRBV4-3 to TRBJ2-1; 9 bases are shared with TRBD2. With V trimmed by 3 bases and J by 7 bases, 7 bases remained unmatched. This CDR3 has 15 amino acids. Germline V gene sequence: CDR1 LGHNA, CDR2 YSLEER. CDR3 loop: CASSQGGSGRNEQFF. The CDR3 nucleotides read TGCGCCAGCAGCCAGGGAGGGAGCGGGAGGAATGAGCAGTTCTTC.